The 16 T cell receptor beta chains in this list originate from one sample, sequenced in a study of blood T cell repertoires in COVID-19. Profiled with immunoSEQ multiplex PCR; TCRdb holds only in-frame clones, not every one. The sample comprises 250,000 or so clones, 80% to 90% of which are singletons, and roughly 6.3% rests with the top ten. The sequenced sample was peripheral blood. The receptors come from a man between 60 and 70 years old with acute or convalescent COVID-19.

The chain employs TRBV18 and TRBJ1-3, with a tentative D call TRBD1 (5 bases). The CDR3 is 15 residues long. V was clipped by 2 bases and J by 0 bases, with 8 bases between them. CDR1 is KGHSH, CDR2 LQKENI, per germline. As DNA, the CDR3 is TGTGCCAGCTCACCAGGGGGAGGCTCTGGAAACACCATATATTTT. It codes for CASSPGGGSGNTIYF.

As concerns this clone: Other nucleotide sequences from this sample produce the same CDR3. The chain is built from TRBV19 and TRBJ1-2; D unresolved. The CDR3 is 12 residues long. Germline assignment: CDR1 LNHDA and CDR2 SQIVND (reference sequence). The V and J ends lost 3 bases and 2 bases respectively, with 4 bases between them. As DNA, the CDR3 is TGTGCCAGTAGTATTCCGAACTATGGCTACACCTTC. Translation gives CASSIPNYGYTF.

The chain carries TRBV7-2 and TRBJ1-1, with D unclear. The CDR3 is 15 amino acids. Trimming left V 1 base short and J 3 bases short, with 12 bases between. Germline values: CDR1 SGHTA, CDR2 FQGNSA. CDR3 loop: CASSLVLGRDTEAFF. DNA of the CDR3: TGTGCCAGCAGCTTAGTTTTGGGGAGGGACACTGAAGCTTTCTTT.

The chain carries TRBV4-3 and TRBJ2-1; 7 bases match TRBD2. This CDR3 spans 13 amino acids. CDR1 LGHNA and CDR2 YSLEER come from the germline V gene. V shed 0 bases, J shed 8 bases, and the junction held 1 base outside the gene matches. The DNA of the CDR3 is TGCGCCAGCAGCCAAGAGCGGGAGTATGAGCAGTTCTTC. Amino acids: CASSQEREYEQFF.

The chain links TRBV7-6 to TRBJ1-4; the D gene is possibly TRBD1 (6 bases). The CDR3 totals 15 residues. Germline V gene data show CDR1 as SGHVS and CDR2 as FNYEAQ. The V gene lost 2 bases and the J gene lost 1 base, with 8 bases spanning the gap. The DNA for the CDR3 is TGTGCCAGCAGCTTAATAGGGGGAACTAATGAAAAACTGTTTTTT. It translates to CASSLIGGTNEKLFF.

The chain couples TRBV7-9 to TRBJ2-4; a possible D gene is TRBD1 (7 bases). The germline V gene encodes CDR1 SEHNR and CDR2 FQNEAQ (reference sequence). The CDR3 runs to 17 residues. Trimming removed 5 bases at V and 1 base at J, with 18 bases between. CDR3 coding DNA: TGTGCCAGCAGCCCCCAGGGGGGAGCACTGGCCAAAAACATTCAGTACTTC. Translating gives CASSPQGGALAKNIQYF.

The J gene is TRBJ2-2, the V gene TRBV2; tentative D call: TRBD1 (6 bases). This CDR3 has 15 residues. In germline, CDR1 is SNHLY, CDR2 FYNNEI. Trimming shortened V by 7 bases and J by 0 bases, and 12 bases separated the two germline ends. CDR3 sequence (DNA): TGTGCCAGCAAAGGACAGCGATCGAACACCGGGGAGCTGTTTTTT. Amino acids: CASKGQRSNTGELFF.

The V gene is TRBV5-1, the J gene TRBJ1-3; a possible D gene is TRBD1 (6 bases). V was trimmed by 4 bases and J by 3 bases, leaving 20 bases between them. The CDR3 covers 17 residues. Germline assignment: CDR1 SGHRS and CDR2 YFSETQ. The CDR3 loop is CASSASGTPNGGNTIYF. The DNA for the CDR3 is TGCGCCAGCAGCGCGTCCGGGACACCGAATGGTGGAAACACCATATATTTT.

The chain carries TRBV11-3 and TRBJ2-7, with 8 bases fitting TRBD2. In germline, CDR1 is SGHNT, CDR2 YENEEA. Unmatched junction bases numbered 9, after V lost 1 base and J lost 7 bases. The CDR3 runs to 15 residues. As DNA, the CDR3 is TGTGCCAGCAGCTTAGCTCGCCTAGCGGGTGGGGAGCAGTACTTC. It is translated as CASSLARLAGGEQYF. Variable domain in full (rest from reference TRBV11-3 and TRBJ2-7): EAGVVQSPRYKIIEKKQPVAFWCNPISGHNTLYWYLQNLGQGPELLIRYENEEAVDDSQLPKDRFSAERLKGVDSTLKIQPAELGDSAVYLCASSLARLAGGEQYFGPGTRLTVT.

V usage is TRBV28 and J usage is TRBJ2-1, with 13 positions matching TRBD2. The germline V gene encodes CDR1 MDHEN and CDR2 SYDVKM. V dropped 1 base and J dropped 1; count of bases not matched to a gene: 10. The CDR3 is 20 residues long. CDR3 bases: TGTGCCAGCAGTTTATTCGGACTAGCGGGAGTCCCCGGGTCCTACAATGAGCAGTTCTTC. Encoded protein: CASSLFGLAGVPGSYNEQFF.

In nucleotides, the CDR3 is TGTGCCAGCAGTTACACGAGGACTAGCGGGAGAGGTAAAAAGTTCGCCTACAATGAGCAGTTCTTC. Protein sequence: CASSYTRTSGRGKKFAYNEQFF. This chain joins TRBV6-7 and TRBJ2-1; 13 bases agree with TRBD2. TRBV6-7 is filed as an ORF, its function uncertain. V lost 2 bases, J lost 2 bases, and 18 bases stayed unmatched. The CDR3 spans 22 residues.

The chain has TRBV18 and TRBJ1-5; D is possibly TRBD1 (6 bases). Per the germline V gene, CDR1 is KGHSH and CDR2 is LQKENI. CDR3 length equals 16 residues. The germline V and J ends were trimmed by 3 bases and 1 base, with 13 bases remaining between them. The CDR3 loop is CASSPTQGKSNQPQHF. The CDR3 DNA is TGTGCCAGCTCACCGACACAGGGTAAGAGCAATCAGCCCCAGCATTTT.

A word on this clone: The identical CDR3 is also encoded by other nucleotide sequences in the sample. The V gene is TRBV5-1, the J gene TRBJ2-2; no clear D gene. V was clipped by 2 bases and J by 0 bases, with 11 bases between them. The CDR3 runs to 16 residues. Germline V gives CDR1 SGHRS, CDR2 YFSETQ. The CDR3 here is CASSFYLDSNTGELFF. The CDR3 DNA follows: TGCGCCAGCAGCTTTTATCTAGATTCGAACACCGGGGAGCTGTTTTTT.

V usage is TRBV6-2 or TRBV6-3 and J usage is TRBJ2-7; D is possibly TRBD2 (6 bases). Germline CDR1 reads MNHEY; CDR2 reads SVGEGT. Trimming took 5 bases from V and 6 from J, leaving 20 bases between them. This CDR3 contains 15 residues. CDR3 amino acids: CASSTLRDFDLEQYF. CDR3 DNA sequence: TGTGCCAGCAGTACACTCCGGGACTTTGATCTCGAGCAGTACTTC.

The DNA of the CDR3 is TGTGCCAGCAGCTGGACTAGCGGGACGTCCCTACTCAATGAGCAGTTCTTC. It is translated as CASSWTSGTSLLNEQFF. The gene calls are TRBV5-8 and TRBJ2-1, with 12 positions matching TRBD2. The CDR3 covers 17 residues. The germline V gene encodes CDR1 SGHTS and CDR2 YDEGEE. J lost 6 bases, V lost 3 bases, and 10 bases had no gene match.

This clone was observed a handful of times. The chain uses TRBV19 and TRBJ2-7; 10 bases line up with TRBD1. The CDR3 extends over 15 amino acids. Unmatched junction bases numbered 7, after V lost 5 bases and J lost 3 bases. CDR1 is LNHDA, CDR2 SQIVND, per germline (reference sequence). The CDR3 spells CASSPPGQGHYEQYF. In nucleotides, the CDR3 is TGTGCCAGTAGTCCACCGGGACAGGGGCACTACGAGCAGTACTTC.